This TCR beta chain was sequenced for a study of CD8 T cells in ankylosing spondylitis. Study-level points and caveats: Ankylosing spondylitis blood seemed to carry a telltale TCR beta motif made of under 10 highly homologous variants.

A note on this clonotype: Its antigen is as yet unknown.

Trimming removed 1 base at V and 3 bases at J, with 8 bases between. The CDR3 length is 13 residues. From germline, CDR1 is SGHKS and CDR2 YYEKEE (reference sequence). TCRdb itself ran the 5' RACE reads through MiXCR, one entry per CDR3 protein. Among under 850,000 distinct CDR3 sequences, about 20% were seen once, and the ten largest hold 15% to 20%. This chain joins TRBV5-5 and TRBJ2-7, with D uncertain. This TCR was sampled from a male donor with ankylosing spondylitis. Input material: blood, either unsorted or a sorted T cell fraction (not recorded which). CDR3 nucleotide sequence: TGTGCCAGCAGCTTGTTGGTGGACTACGAGCAGTACTTC. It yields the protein CASSLLVDYEQYF.